This T cell receptor beta chain derives from a study of beta chain features in type 1 diabetes. Study-wide results and caveats: cDNA-based sequencing might over-represent cells highly expressing TCR. For patients, the naive, central memory and Treg TCRB repertoires appeared more alike than for healthy donors. There was a moderate but significant shortening of TCRB CDR3s in all four CD4+ subsets of Type 1 diabetes patients.

This clone came up a few times. Its antigen is currently unknown. The length of the CDR3 is 15 residues. V was clipped by 5 bases and J by 6 bases; unmatched bases: 9. Germline V gene data show CDR1 as SGHTA and CDR2 as FQGNSA. By way of CD45RO/CCR7/CD25/CD127/CD95/CD27, the CD4+ regulatory, stem cell-like memory, central memory and naive cells were sorted. The isolated RNA, all of it, was reverse transcribed, so expressed TCRB transcripts were what got sequenced. The average read count of naive, central memory and regulatory T cell samples was approximately 3.5 million. Measured with immunoSEQ multiplex PCR; TCRdb has only the in-frame clones, and not every one. The table has 95,000 to 150,000 clones, approximately 16% seen once.

This receptor was identified in a man aged 25 to 40 with type 1 diabetes. V gene TRBV7-2 combines with J gene TRBJ2-5, with 10 positions matching TRBD2. The specimen was central memory CD4+ T cells from blood. This CDR3 is CASSMTSGQTQTQYF. DNA of the CDR3: TGTGCCAGCAGCATGACTAGCGGGCAAACACAGACCCAGTACTTC.